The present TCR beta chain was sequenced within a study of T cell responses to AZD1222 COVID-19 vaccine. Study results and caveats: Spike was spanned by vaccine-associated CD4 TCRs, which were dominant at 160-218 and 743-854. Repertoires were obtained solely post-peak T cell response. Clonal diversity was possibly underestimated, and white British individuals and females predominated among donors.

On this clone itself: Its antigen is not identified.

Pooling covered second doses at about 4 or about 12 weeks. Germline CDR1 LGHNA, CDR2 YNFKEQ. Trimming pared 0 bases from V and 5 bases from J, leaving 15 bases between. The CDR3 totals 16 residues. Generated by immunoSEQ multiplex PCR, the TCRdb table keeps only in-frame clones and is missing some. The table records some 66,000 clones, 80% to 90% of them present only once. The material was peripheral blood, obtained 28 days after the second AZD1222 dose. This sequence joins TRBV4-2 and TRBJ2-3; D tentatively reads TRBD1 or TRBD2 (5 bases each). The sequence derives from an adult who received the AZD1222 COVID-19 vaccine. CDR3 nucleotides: TGTGCCAGCAGCCAAGATCGGGACCGAGGGATAGATACGCAGTATTTT. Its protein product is CASSQDRDRGIDTQYF.